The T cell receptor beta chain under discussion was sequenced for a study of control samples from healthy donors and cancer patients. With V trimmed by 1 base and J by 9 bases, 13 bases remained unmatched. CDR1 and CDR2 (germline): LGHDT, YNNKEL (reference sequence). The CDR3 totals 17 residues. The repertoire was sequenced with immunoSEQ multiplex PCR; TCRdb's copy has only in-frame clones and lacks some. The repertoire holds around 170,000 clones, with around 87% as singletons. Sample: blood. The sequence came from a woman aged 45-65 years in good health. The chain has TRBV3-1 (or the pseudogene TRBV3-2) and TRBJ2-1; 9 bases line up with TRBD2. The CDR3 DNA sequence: TGTGCCAGCAGCCAAGGAACACCTGGCGGGGGGGCGGTTGAGCAGTTCTTC. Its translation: CASSQGTPGGGAVEQFF.